Sequencing of this T cell receptor (beta chain) was carried out in a study of blood T cells in healthy people across ages. A second about 6 to 12 cycle PCR used barcoded and J-beta primers. TCRdb ran MiXCR on the 5' RACE reads and lists one entry per CDR3 protein. Of hundreds of thousands of distinct CDR3 sequences listed, about 26% are singletons. Germline V lookup: CDR1 LGHDT, CDR2 YNNKEL (reference sequence). This CDR3 has 17 amino acids. V lost 4 bases, J lost 0 bases, and 17 bases lay in between. Study-level results: It was not possible, with unsorted PBMCs, to conclusively compare naive and antigen-experienced cells.

Worth noting for this clonotype: Its specificity is not known.

The same data also contributed to another study, on T cells of mothers and their children. This second study notes: There were over 9.5 million TCR beta CDR3 reads from each mother and several million from each child.

The sequenced material came from blood. This clonotype was sampled from a boy aged 5-17 years in good health. The chain couples TRBV3-1 to TRBJ2-3; a weak D match, TRBD2 (5 bases). CDR3 bases: TGTGCCAGCAGCCCGTTCGGGGTCCTTGGGAGCACAGATACGCAGTATTTT. Amino acid sequence: CASSPFGVLGSTDTQYF.